This T cell receptor beta chain originates from a study of cytotoxic CD8 clonotypes in ibrutinib-treated CLL. V lost 0 bases to trimming and J lost 2 bases, with 10 bases between them. Germline lookup yields CDR1 SNHLY and CDR2 FYNNEI. The CDR3 length is 15 residues. The sample holds one count of this clone. Extraction of approximately 2.2 micrograms of genomic DNA from cryopreserved PBMCs supplied material for TCR beta libraries. Repertoires were generated with immunoSEQ multiplex PCR, while TCRdb's copy carries only in-frame clones and drops some. The sample records around 50,000 clones, 50% to 65% being singletons.

The source of this sequence is a human donor with chronic lymphocytic leukemia. This sequence joins TRBV2 and TRBJ1-1; no clear D gene. The sequences come from PBMCs, collected after 24 months of ibrutinib treatment. CDR3 loop: CASSEARGSNTEAFF. In DNA, the CDR3 is TGTGCCAGCAGTGAAGCCCGGGGTAGTAACACTGAAGCTTTCTTT.